These T cell receptor beta chains were read from a single sample in a study of beta chain features in type 1 diabetes. Sequencing used immunoSEQ multiplex PCR; TCRdb keeps in-frame clones, though not all of them. This sample has approximately 160,000 clones, with over 9% found just once. Material for sequencing was central memory CD4+ T cells from blood. These receptors were obtained from a man aged 30 to 45 with type 1 diabetes. The CDR3 runs from the conserved cysteine through the conserved F or W. Each record gives: clone size, D gene, J gene, V gene, CDR3 protein, CDR3 DNA. A D gene is named only where the DNA matches it firmly. Only some rows state a clone size, as once, few, many or a class for expanded clones.

-	-	TRBJ2-3	TRBV19	CASKSGSSLSYTQYF	TGTGCCAGTAAGAGCGGTAGCAGTCTCTCTTATACGCAGTATTTT
-	TRBD2	TRBJ2-4	TRBV6-5	CASRGVGLDIQYF	TGTGCCAGCCGGGGGGTTGGACTGGACATTCAGTACTTC
-	TRBD1	TRBJ1-1	TRBV28	CASSLDRDHTEAFF	TGTGCCAGCAGTTTGGACAGGGATCACACTGAAGCTTTCTTT
few	TRBD1	TRBJ2-1	TRBV30	CAWTSSGQGTGGSYNEQFF	TGTGCCTGGACCTCGAGCGGACAGGGGACCGGGGGCTCCTACAATGAGCAGTTCTTC
few	TRBD2	TRBJ2-7	TRBV5-1	CASRPGTSGYEQYF	TGCGCCAGCAGGCCCGGGACTAGCGGCTACGAGCAGTACTTC
-	-	TRBJ1-5	TRBV12-5	CASGLDGQPQHF	TGTGCTAGTGGTTTGGACGGGCAGCCCCAGCATTTT
-	TRBD1	TRBJ2-7	TRBV19	CASSTAPGQVYEQYF	TGTGCCAGTAGTACCGCACCGGGACAGGTCTACGAGCAGTACTTC
-	-	TRBJ2-3	TRBV10-3	CAITGDNPRRDTQYF	TGTGCCATCACCGGGGACAACCCTAGGAGGGATACGCAGTATTTT
-	TRBD2	TRBJ2-7	TRBV7-2	CASSLGRGTYEQYF	TGTGCCAGCAGCTTAGGGCGGGGGACCTACGAGCAGTACTTC
few	-	TRBJ2-1	TRBV6-1	CASSVGQGQGWFF	TGTGCCAGCAGTGTAGGGCAGGGCCAAGGATGGTTCTTC
-	-	TRBJ2-6	TRBV9	CASSVGGAGANVLTF	TGTGCCAGCAGCGTAGGCGGGGCTGGGGCCAACGTCCTGACTTTC
-	TRBD2	TRBJ2-7	TRBV9	CASSATSGSYEQYF	TGTGCCAGCAGCGCGACTAGCGGCTCCTACGAGCAGTACTTC
few	TRBD1	TRBJ1-4	TRBV9	CASSFGQGNEKLFF	TGTGCCAGCAGCTTCGGACAGGGAAATGAAAAACTGTTTTTT
-	-	TRBJ2-5	TRBV28	CASRHYSGVFGTQYF	TGTGCCAGCAGGCATTATTCAGGGGTTTTTGGGACCCAGTACTTC
-	TRBD2	TRBJ2-7	TRBV9	CASSVEGLAGGSGEQYF	TGTGCCAGCAGCGTAGAAGGACTAGCGGGAGGTTCGGGCGAGCAGTACTTC
-	-	TRBJ2-5	TRBV7-2	CASSLLRLVGNLETQYF	TGTGCCAGCAGCTTACTCCGACTAGTTGGAAACCTAGAGACCCAGTACTTC
few	-	TRBJ2-5	TRBV19	CASSISQGYGETQYF	TGTGCCAGTAGTATCTCCCAGGGCTATGGAGAGACCCAGTACTTC
-	TRBD1	TRBJ2-7	TRBV7-2	CASSIRDRGPYEQYF	TGTGCCAGCAGCATCCGGGACAGGGGACCTTACGAGCAGTACTTC
-	TRBD2	TRBJ2-7	TRBV7-9	CASSPSPSGSSYEQYF	TGTGCCAGCAGCCCCTCCCCTAGCGGGAGCTCCTACGAGCAGTACTTC
-	-	TRBJ1-5	TRBV27	CASRRGDQPQHF	TGTGCCAGCAGAAGGGGTGATCAGCCCCAGCATTTT
-	-	TRBJ1-2	TRBV25-1	CASSESGGAYGYTF	TGTGCCAGCAGTGAAAGCGGCGGGGCCTATGGCTACACCTTC
-	TRBD2	TRBJ2-3	TRBV19	CASRRQGLAGGGDTQYF	TGTGCCAGTAGGCGCCAGGGACTAGCGGGAGGAGGAGATACGCAGTATTTT
-	TRBD1	TRBJ2-7	TRBV5-6	CASSLYRGYEQYF	TGTGCCAGCAGCTTGTACAGGGGGTACGAGCAGTACTTC
few	TRBD1	TRBJ2-3	TRBV5-1	CASSQSGTGYTDTQYF	TGCGCCAGCAGCCAGTCCGGGACAGGGTACACAGATACGCAGTATTTT
-	-	TRBJ2-3	TRBV7-2	CASSLGAGNQVTDTQYF	TGTGCCAGCAGCTTAGGTGCGGGGAATCAAGTCACAGATACGCAGTATTTT
-	-	TRBJ2-1	TRBV29-1	CSVADPPALVLLF	TGCAGCGTGGCTGACCCGCCGGCGCTAGTTCTCCTCTTC
few	-	TRBJ2-1	TRBV28	CASSVPGETSYNEQFF	TGTGCCAGCAGCGTCCCCGGGGAAACCTCCTACAATGAGCAGTTCTTC
few	TRBD1	TRBJ2-1	TRBV28	CASSLPVDRVRQFF	TGTGCCAGCAGTTTACCCGTGGACAGGGTGCGGCAGTTCTTC
-	TRBD1	TRBJ1-3	TRBV4-3	CASSQQTGAGNTIYF	TGCGCCAGCAGCCAGCAGACAGGGGCAGGAAACACCATATATTTT
-	TRBD2	TRBJ2-1	TRBV7-3	CASSLTGAGGSTEQFF	TGTGCCAGCAGCTTAACCGGTGCGGGAGGGAGCACTGAGCAGTTCTTC